This T cell receptor beta chain emerged from a study of blood T cell repertoires in COVID-19. Study at large: The analysed material was cDNA or gDNA that came from T cells, B-cell-depleted T cells, or PBMCs.

In the original workflow: Reference gene primers were amplified, and this amplification served to estimate nucleated cell counts. Sequenced by immunoSEQ multiplex PCR; TCRdb stores in-frame clones only, minus some. The DNA was the basis for D and trimming; V, J and clone size are from that table. The profile shows approximately 490,000 clones, about nine tenths of them singletons. J was trimmed by 7 bases and V by 7 bases; bases with no gene match: 15. The CDR3 spans 15 residues. Per germline, CDR1 SGHNT and CDR2 YYREEE (reference sequence). Assignment of participants to cohorts was predicated upon participant-reported clinical history. Recovered Cohort 3 donors showed two negative PCRs, clearance, or symptom resolution.

The source material was PBMCs or T cells enriched from blood (not recorded which). This sequence was found in a woman aged 60-70 years who had recovered from COVID-19. The chain employs TRBV5-4 and TRBJ2-5, with 8 nucleotides matching TRBD2. The CDR3 DNA follows: TGTGCCAGCGGAATTAGAGCGGGGGATGAGGGGACCCAGTACTTC. This sequence encodes CASGIRAGDEGTQYF.